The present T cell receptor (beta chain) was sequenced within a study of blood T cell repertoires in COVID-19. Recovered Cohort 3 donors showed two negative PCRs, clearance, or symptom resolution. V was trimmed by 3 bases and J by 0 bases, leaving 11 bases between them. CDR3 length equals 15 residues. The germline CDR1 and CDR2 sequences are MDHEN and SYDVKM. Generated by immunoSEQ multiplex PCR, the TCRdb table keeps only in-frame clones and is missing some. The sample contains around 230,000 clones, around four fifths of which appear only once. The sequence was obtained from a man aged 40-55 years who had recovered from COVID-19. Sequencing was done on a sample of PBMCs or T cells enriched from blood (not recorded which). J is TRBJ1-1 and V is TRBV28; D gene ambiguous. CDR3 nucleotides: TGTGCCAGCAGTTTTCGGCCAGCGTTGAACACTGAAGCTTTCTTT. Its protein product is CASSFRPALNTEAFF.